Sequencing of this TCR beta chain was carried out in a study of OX40 agonist ivuxolimab in advanced cancers. On the study more broadly: Every 2 weeks, patients got intravenous ivuxolimab at one of six dose levels (0.01-10 mg/kg).

TCRdb's table, derived via immunoSEQ multiplex PCR, lists solely in-frame clones and lacks some. Among around 60,000 clones listed, under 85% were seen once. The CDR3 runs to 16 residues. V was clipped by 3 bases and J by 1 base, with 15 bases between them. The germline V gene encodes CDR1 MNHEY and CDR2 SMNVEV (reference sequence). Sequenced material: CD4+ or CD8+ T cells sorted from blood, taken in a trial of the OX40 agonist ivuxolimab. This sequence was found in an adult with an advanced solid tumor such as melanoma, head and neck, liver or kidney cancer. V gene TRBV27 combines with J gene TRBJ2-5; either TRBD1 or TRBD2 may supply D (6 bases each). The CDR3 region is CASSFTWGARQETQYF. The CDR3 DNA reads TGTGCCAGCAGTTTTACTTGGGGGGCCCGCCAAGAGACCCAGTACTTC.